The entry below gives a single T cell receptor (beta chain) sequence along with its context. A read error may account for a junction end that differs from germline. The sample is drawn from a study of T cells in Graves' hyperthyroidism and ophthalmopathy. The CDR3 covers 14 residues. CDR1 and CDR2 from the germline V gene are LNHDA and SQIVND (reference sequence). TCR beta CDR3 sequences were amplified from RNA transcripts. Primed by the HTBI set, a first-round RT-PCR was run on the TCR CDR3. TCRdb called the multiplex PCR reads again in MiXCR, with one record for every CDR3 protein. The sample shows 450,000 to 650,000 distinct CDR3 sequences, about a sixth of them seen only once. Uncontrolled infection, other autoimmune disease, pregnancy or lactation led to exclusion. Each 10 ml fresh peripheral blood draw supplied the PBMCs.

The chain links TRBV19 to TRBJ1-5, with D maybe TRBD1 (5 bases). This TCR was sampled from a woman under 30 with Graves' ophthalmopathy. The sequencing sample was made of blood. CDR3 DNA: TGTACCAGTAGTATAGGGACGACTCTTCAGCCCCAGCATTTT. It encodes CTSSIGTTLQPQHF.